The next 27 T cell receptor beta chains were all read from a single sample in a study of cytotoxic CD8 clonotypes in ibrutinib-treated CLL. This table comes from immunoSEQ multiplex PCR, and its TCRdb copy is limited to in-frame clones, with some not included. The data contain about 160,000 clones, about 88% of them seen just once; the ten biggest clones take up around 3.1%. Material: PBMCs, obtained at disease progression, from a patient treated with ibrutinib. These receptor sequences come from a human donor with chronic lymphocytic leukemia.

J is TRBJ1-2 and V is TRBV4-1; D is unclear. CDR3 length: 15 residues. Trimming shortened V by 2 bases and J by 4 bases, and 14 bases separated the two germline ends. Germline assignment: CDR1 MGHRA and CDR2 YSYEKL. The CDR3 DNA sequence: TGCGCCAGCAGCCAATCGGAGTCGGGAGTCTATGGCTACACCTTC. It codes for CASSQSESGVYGYTF.

The V call is TRBV7-9, the J call TRBJ2-1; D may be TRBD2 (6 bases). The CDR3 consists of 13 residues. Trimming pared 5 bases from V and 5 bases from J, leaving 10 bases between. Germline values: CDR1 SEHNR, CDR2 FQNEAQ (reference sequence). CDR3 coding DNA: TGTGCCAGCAGCCCCCGACTAGACAATGAGCAGTTCTTC. Amino acids: CASSPRLDNEQFF.

The chain employs TRBV6-5 and TRBJ2-1; 13 bases align to TRBD2. CDR3 length: 15 residues. Germline V gives CDR1 MNHEY, CDR2 SVGAGI. Trimming at V came to 6 bases and at J to 6 bases, leaving 5 bases not matched to a gene. As DNA, the CDR3 is TGTGCCAGCAGCCGGGGACTAGCGGGAATCAATGAGCAGTTCTTC. Translation: CASSRGLAGINEQFF.

J is TRBJ1-2 and V is TRBV28, with TRBD1 as a possible D gene (5 bases). This CDR3 spans 11 amino acids. Trimming cost V 10 bases and J 8 bases, with 14 bases left between them. CDR1 MDHEN and CDR2 SYDVKM come from the germline V gene. CDR3 coding DNA: TGTGCCACTAGAGGGGCGGGCGGCTACACCTTC. Translating it yields CATRGAGGYTF.

The chain links TRBV27 to TRBJ2-6; 9 positions match TRBD2. In germline, CDR1 is MNHEY, CDR2 SMNVEV (reference sequence). The length of the CDR3 is 20 residues. V was clipped by 4 bases and J by 0 bases; unmatched bases: 13. CDR3 sequence reads: CASSSPRLADASSGANVLTF. In DNA, the CDR3 is TGTGCCAGCAGTTCTCCCAGACTAGCGGATGCTAGCTCTGGGGCCAACGTCCTGACTTTC.

This clone was seen repeatedly, ten times or more. The chain combines TRBV2 with TRBJ1-1; maybe TRBD1 (5 bases). Germline lookup yields CDR1 SNHLY and CDR2 FYNNEI. The CDR3 loop spans 11 amino acids. V lost 5 bases and J 7 bases, leaving 8 bases between the germline ends. The CDR3 sequence is CASSTGDEAFF. CDR3 DNA: TGTGCCAGCAGTACAGGAGATGAAGCTTTCTTT.

J is TRBJ2-7 and V is TRBV19; D may be TRBD1 (6 bases). The CDR3 loop spans 13 amino acids. Trimming removed 8 bases at V and 4 bases at J, with 15 bases between. CDR1 and CDR2 from the germline V gene are LNHDA and SQIVND (reference sequence). CDR3 sequence (DNA): TGTGCCAGTTCCCCGGGAACAGGGTACGAGCAGTACTTC. It yields the protein CASSPGTGYEQYF. Full variable domain (rest looked up from reference TRBV19 and TRBJ2-7): DGGITQSPKYLFRKEGQNVTLSCEQNLNHDAMYWYRQDPGQGLRLIYYSQIVNDFQKGDIAEGYSVSREKKESFPLTVTSAQKNPTAFYLCASSPGTGYEQYFGPGTRLTVT.

V is TRBV5-5 and J is TRBJ1-2, with D unclear. The germline V gene has CDR1 SGHKS and CDR2 YYEKEE (reference sequence). V lost 5 bases, J lost 4 bases, and 12 bases lay in between. This CDR3 spans 13 amino acids. The CDR3 nucleotides read TGTGCCAGCAGACCCGCCGCAGGCTATGGCTACACCTTC. It translates to CASRPAAGYGYTF.

CDR3 coding DNA: TGTGCCAGCAGAAACTCACAGGGTCGTGGGAAAGCTTTCTTT. The encoded protein is CASRNSQGRGKAFF. The chain joins TRBV6-5 to TRBJ1-1; perhaps TRBD1 as D (6 bases). Trimming stripped 6 bases from V and 9 bases from J, with 20 bases between. The CDR3 is made up of 14 amino acids. Germline CDR1 and CDR2: MNHEY and SVGAGI.

The chain uses TRBV5-6 and TRBJ2-1, with 10 bases aligning to TRBD1. Germline values: CDR1 SGHDT, CDR2 YYEEEE. The V gene end was trimmed by 2 bases and the J gene end by 3 bases; junction bases not matched to a gene: 8. The CDR3 consists of 17 residues. CDR3 amino acids: CASSFSSRDRGYNEQFF. DNA for the CDR3: TGTGCCAGCAGCTTTTCGAGTCGGGACAGGGGCTACAATGAGCAGTTCTTC.

The V and J genes are TRBV5-6 and TRBJ2-5, with 12 bases fitting TRBD2. V shed 4 bases, J shed 5 bases, and the junction held 18 bases outside the gene matches. The germline V gene has CDR1 SGHDT and CDR2 YYEEEE. The CDR3 loop spans 19 amino acids. The CDR3 DNA reads TGTGCCAGCAGCCCGGGACTAGCGGGCCCCCAGGGTTCGAGGGAGACCCAGTACTTC. Encoded protein: CASSPGLAGPQGSRETQYF.

This clone was seen once. This chain connects TRBV4-1 to TRBJ1-2; D might be TRBD1 (5 bases). Germline assignment: CDR1 MGHRA and CDR2 YSYEKL. The V gene lost 0 bases and the J gene lost 1 base, with 21 bases spanning the gap. The CDR3 loop spans 19 amino acids. The CDR3 is CASSQDQPRAYANNYGYTF. DNA for the CDR3: TGCGCCAGCAGCCAAGATCAACCCAGGGCATACGCCAATAACTATGGCTACACCTTC.

The chain has TRBV7-9 and TRBJ2-1; D is unresolved. The CDR3 loop spans 16 amino acids. The germline V and J ends were trimmed by 5 bases and 6 bases, with 20 bases remaining between them. Germline CDR1 SEHNR, CDR2 FQNEAQ (reference sequence). The CDR3 DNA follows: TGTGCCAGCAGCAAAAATCTAGTGCCGATGAGCAATGAGCAGTTCTTC. It translates to CASSKNLVPMSNEQFF.

The chain recombines TRBV19 with TRBJ2-1; perhaps TRBD2 as D (5 bases). V shed 3 bases and J shed 13 bases, with 34 bases lying between them. In germline, CDR1 is LNHDA, CDR2 SQIVND (reference sequence). The CDR3 spans 19 residues. CDR3 in DNA: TGTGCCAGTAGTATTAGAGCGGTGGGGTCTGCTCCGCGGTCAGTGTACCAGTTCTTC. It is translated as CASSIRAVGSAPRSVYQFF.

This chain connects TRBV19 to TRBJ1-2; D is possibly TRBD1 (6 bases). V lost 6 bases and J lost 2, with 13 bases in between. The CDR3 spans 14 residues. Germline CDR1 LNHDA, CDR2 SQIVND (reference sequence). The CDR3 sequence: CASSPWGQNYGYTF. In nucleotides, the CDR3 is TGTGCCAGTAGCCCTTGGGGGCAGAACTATGGCTACACCTTC.

DNA for the CDR3: TGTGCCAGCAGCTTACTAGCGGGAGCGACGCCAGGGGGGAACGATGAGCAGTTCTTC. This sequence encodes CASSLLAGATPGGNDEQFF. This chain uses TRBV7-7 with TRBJ2-1; TRBD2 matches 10 bases. J gave up 8 bases and V 2 bases, and 18 bases lay outside the gene matches. CDR1 is SSHAT and CDR2 is FNYEAQ in the germline V gene (reference sequence). The CDR3 contains 19 residues. The whole variable domain, filled in from reference TRBV7-7 and TRBJ2-1, reads GAGVSQSPRYKVTKRGQDVTLRCDPISSHATLYWYQQALGQGPEFLTYFNYEAQPDKSGLPSDRFSAERPEGSISTLTIQRTEQRDSAMYRCASSLLAGATPGGNDEQFFGPGTRLTVL.

The CDR3 region is CAIRGLALTGELFF. The DNA of the CDR3 is TGTGCCATCAGGGGACTAGCCCTCACCGGGGAGCTGTTTTTT. V gene TRBV10-3 combines with J gene TRBJ2-2; 9 bases fit TRBD2. Trimming at V came to 6 bases and at J to 4 bases, leaving 3 bases not matched to a gene. This CDR3 is built from 14 residues. Germline loops: CDR1 ENHRY, CDR2 SYGVKD.

About this clone itself: The sample contains more than one DNA sequence encoding this CDR3. The chain is built from TRBV5-1 and TRBJ2-5; the D is unclear. The germline V gene encodes CDR1 SGHRS and CDR2 YFSETQ. V dropped 0 bases and J dropped 2 bases, with 8 bases sitting between them. This CDR3 region has 14 residues. The CDR3 here is CASSLVGGQETQYF. In nucleotides, the CDR3 is TGCGCCAGCAGCTTGGTTGGCGGACAAGAGACCCAGTACTTC.

The V and J genes are TRBV6-5 and TRBJ2-6, with TRBD1 matching 8 bases. CDR3 length: 16 residues. V trimming: 2 bases; J trimming: 2 bases; junction bases outside the gene matches: 2. CDR1 and CDR2 (germline): MNHEY, SVGAGI. The CDR3 DNA reads as TGTGCCAGCAGTTACCGGACAGGGACTGGGGCCAACGTCCTGACTTTC. Amino acids: CASSYRTGTGANVLTF.

The V gene is TRBV4-3, the J gene TRBJ1-1; no firm D call. The V end lost 1 base, the J end lost 12 bases, and 18 bases lay between the germline ends. Per germline, CDR1 LGHNA and CDR2 YSLEER. The CDR3 is 14 residues long. The CDR3 DNA reads TGCGCCAGCAGCCAAGCGGCAGGAGCCCAAATCCCTTTCTTT. This translates into CASSQAAGAQIPFF.

V and J are TRBV5-1 and TRBJ2-2, with 10 bases aligning to TRBD2. J gave up 8 bases and V 6 bases, and 22 bases lay outside the gene matches. The CDR3 contains 19 residues. Looked up from germline, CDR1 is SGHRS and CDR2 is YFSETQ. The CDR3 coding sequence is TGCGCCAGCACCTTCCTTTTCGGGACTAGCGTGAAGAATCTGGGGGAGCTGTTTTTT. Translated, it gives CASTFLFGTSVKNLGELFF.

Remarks on this clone: Sequence at one end of the junction differs from germline and may be a read error. This chain uses TRBV9 with TRBJ2-1, with unresolved D. The germline V gene encodes CDR1 SGDLS and CDR2 YYNGEE. The length of the CDR3 is 17 residues. In DNA form, the CDR3 reads TGTGTCAGCTCCCATACGACCCGAGCGAACTCCTACAATGAGCAGTTCTTC. This translates into CVSSHTTRANSYNEQFF.

The rearrangement joins TRBV5-6 to TRBJ2-3, with D uncertain. The CDR3 extends over 13 amino acids. V was cut by 4 bases and J by 3 bases, with 9 bases left in between. The V gene's germline CDR1 is SGHDT and CDR2 YYEEEE. CDR3 nucleotide sequence: TGTGCCAGCAGCCCGGGCCATACAGATACGCAGTATTTT. Its translation is CASSPGHTDTQYF.

The rearrangement links TRBV5-4 to TRBJ2-7; 9 bases fit TRBD2. The trim removed 6 bases at V and 3 bases at J, leaving 4 bases unmatched. Per germline, CDR1 SGHNT and CDR2 YYREEE (reference sequence). CDR3 length: 13 amino acids. CDR3 amino acids: CASMGSGSYEQYF. In DNA form, the CDR3 reads TGTGCCAGCATGGGTAGCGGGAGCTACGAGCAGTACTTC.

The J gene is TRBJ1-1, the V gene TRBV6-6, with TRBD1 matching 8 bases. The CDR3 is 16 amino acids. V lost 0 bases to trimming and J lost 4 bases; unmatched junction nucleotides: 7. Germline loops: CDR1 MNHNY, CDR2 SVGAGI (reference sequence). The DNA for the CDR3 is TGTGCCAGCAGTTACTCCCGTACAGGGGGGGCCACTGAAGCTTTCTTT. Amino acid sequence: CASSYSRTGGATEAFF.

Of note for this clone: This clone may be a read error of a much larger clone one base away. Other DNA sequences in the same sample also yield this CDR3. The chain carries TRBV5-1 and TRBJ1-5; D is perhaps TRBD1 (5 bases). V gave up 0 bases and J gave up 2 bases, with 6 bases separating them. This CDR3 region has 14 residues. Germline assignment: CDR1 SGHRS and CDR2 YFSETQ. CDR3 DNA sequence: TGCGCCAGCAGCTTGGAAGGGGGCAATCAGCCCCAGCATTTT. It specifies CASSLEGGNQPQHF.

V usage is TRBV19 and J usage is TRBJ1-3; D call uncertain. The CDR3 length is 16 residues. CDR1 and CDR2 (germline): LNHDA, SQIVND (reference sequence). The V gene lost 8 bases and the J gene lost 0 bases, with 17 bases spanning the gap. CDR3 nucleotides: TGTGCCAGTCACCCTCGGACCGCAAGCTCTGGAAACACCATATATTTT. Translating it yields CASHPRTASSGNTIYF.